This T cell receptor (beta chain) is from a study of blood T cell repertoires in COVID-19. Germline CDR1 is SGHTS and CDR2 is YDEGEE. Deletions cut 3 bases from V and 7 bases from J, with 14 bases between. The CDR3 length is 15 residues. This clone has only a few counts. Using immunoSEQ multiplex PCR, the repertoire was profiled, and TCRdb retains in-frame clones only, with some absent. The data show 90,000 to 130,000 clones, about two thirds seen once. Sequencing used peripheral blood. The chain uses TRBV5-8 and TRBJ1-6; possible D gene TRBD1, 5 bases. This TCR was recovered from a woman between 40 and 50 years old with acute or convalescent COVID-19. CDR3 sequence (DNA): TGTGCCAGCAGCTGGGGCTTGGGGGGGAATTCACCCCTCCACTTT. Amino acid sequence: CASSWGLGGNSPLHF.